Reported below is one T cell receptor (beta chain). This clonotype was observed at least ten times. Base qualities are not provided; no much larger clone lies one nucleotide away. Synthesis of TCR cDNA relied on 5'RACE template switching, a step that introduced a universal primer site along with unique molecular identifiers. Priming of cDNA synthesis was performed from both the TCR alpha and TCR beta constant segments. Library amplification used two PCR steps, and the second PCR step added sample barcodes and sequencing adapters. Libraries were sequenced on Illumina HiSeq 2500 (2x100 bp) or NovaSeq (2x150 bp). Concerning the study's data processing: MIGEC was used to demultiplex reads and collapse the reads into UMI consensus sequences, and MiXCR was used for V(D)J alignment. Vaccine-responding clonotypes were identified with edgeR using replicate PBMC samples, with FDR below 0.01 and a log2 fold change above 5 up to day 15 being required. CD4 or CD8 identity was assigned to each bulk clonotype according to whether the clonotype was present at higher abundance in the sequenced CD4 repertoire or the sequenced CD8 repertoire. Clonotype frequencies in memory subsets were weighted by FACS-sorted cell numbers to estimate each clone's distribution across memory phenotypes. The public reads were reprocessed in TCRdb via fastp at Q25 and MiXCR, keeping in-frame beta chains. Rows are unified per CDR3 protein, each entry keeping the most common DNA and genes. TCRdb's processing, not the study's, gives the V and J calls here. A total of roughly 32,000 distinct CDR3 sequences appear in this sample, less than 8% of them only once. The ten largest clonotypes hold approximately 23% of the sample.

The intended sense of this specimen's treatment or condition label: live attenuated yellow fever vaccine strain. PBMCs were isolated from peripheral blood using a standard Ficoll-Paque protocol. The RNeasy Micro Kit was used to extract RNA from sorted memory subsets. Trimming removed 6 bases from V and 8 bases from J, leaving 10 bases between the germline ends. Spanning cysteine to phenylalanine, the CDR3 consists of 11 amino acids. Just CDR3 DNA is preserved here, 33 bases in frame from base 1. The data were taken from a study of T cells after yellow fever vaccination (dated by TCRdb to between 2017 and 2020). About the investigation overall: Memory subsets (EM, EMRA, CM and Tscm) were sorted on a BD FACS Aria III using CD3, CD45RA, CCR7 and CD95 staining. Libraries from fractions with low cell numbers were prepared with the SMART-Seq v4 Ultra Low Input RNA kit. To follow T-cell clones before and after both primary and booster YFV17D yellow fever vaccination, bulk TCR alpha and beta repertoires underwent longitudinal sequencing. Two healthy male donors, one aged 18 to 29 and one aged 30 to 40 years, made up the cohort. Blood was drawn at multiple timepoints before and after primary and secondary immunization, with bulk PBMC replicates and cell subsets isolated. Memory subsets were sorted on days 0, 15 and 45 and at 18 months following primary vaccination, and on days 0, 15 and 45 following the 30-year booster.

Paper-wide results and their limitations: FACS-sorted repertoires could contain abundant contaminating clonotypes from the bulk population, so computational filtering was required. A small share of clonotypes occurred in both CD4 and CD8 compartments, likely arising from convergent recombination. In the sorted memory subsets on day 0, nearly all vaccine-responding clonotypes were below the level of detection. The secondary T-cell response was found to be weaker but faster than the primary response, with a peak reached on day 5 rather than on day 15. Because the study included only two donors, the extent to which the findings can be generalized is limited. After the booster, most clones that had expanded after primary vaccination were detected again (around 96% of CD4 and more than 85% of CD8), suggesting broad maintenance of memory.

The sequences come from PBMCs, either bulk or a sorted T-cell subset (CD4+, CD8+, memory, or dextramer-sorted; not recorded which), collected on the day of the first yellow fever vaccination. The sequence links TRBV12-3 or TRBV12-4 to TRBJ1-2, with the D gene call left open. This TCR came from a man aged 18 to 35 who received the YFV17D yellow fever vaccine. At the DNA level, the sequence is TGTGCCAGCAGCAGAGGGTTCGGCTACACCTTC. It translates to CASSRGFGYTF.